Reported below is one T cell receptor (beta chain). The antigen is not known. These data belong to a study of cytomegalovirus exposure and HLA in healthy donors. Whole-study findings and limits: A later analysis, which compared TCR beta chains of equal frequency, found the HLA-associated ones more clonally expanded.

Every donor was a healthy person donating bone marrow. Trimming at V came to 6 bases and at J to 8 bases, leaving 15 bases not matched to a gene. There are 16 residues in the CDR3. Per the germline V gene, CDR1 is LNHDA and CDR2 is SQIVND (reference sequence). PCR primers comprised 60 Vbeta and 13 Jbeta primers. Clones were read by immunoSEQ multiplex PCR, and TCRdb kept only the in-frame ones, dropping some. The sample has 55,000 to 80,000 clones, around 75% seen once; the top ten hold under 15%. The chain has TRBV19 and TRBJ2-1, with 8 bases lining up with TRBD1. Sequenced sample: PBMCs. The receptor was derived from a man in his 70s in good health and CMV-seronegative. The CDR3 protein is CASRDRGSQAWDEQFF. In DNA, the CDR3 is TGTGCCAGTAGAGACAGGGGAAGTCAAGCGTGGGATGAGCAGTTCTTC. The full variable domain, in which reference TRBV19 and TRBJ2-1 provide the parts outside the CDR3, is DGGITQSPKYLFRKEGQNVTLSCEQNLNHDAMYWYRQDPGQGLRLIYYSQIVNDFQKGDIAEGYSVSREKKESFPLTVTSAQKNPTAFYLCASRDRGSQAWDEQFFGPGTRLTVL.